Following are 15 T cell receptor beta chains from one sample sequenced in a study of blood T cell repertoires in COVID-19. Clones were sequenced by immunoSEQ multiplex PCR, and TCRdb holds only the in-frame ones, with some missing. The table has 110,000 to 150,000 clones, around 83% seen once; the top ten hold over 2.5%. Sequencing used peripheral blood. The receptors derive from a woman aged 80 or over with acute or convalescent COVID-19.

The V call is TRBV6-5, the J call TRBJ1-6, with 7 bases that match TRBD1. Germline assignment: CDR1 MNHEY and CDR2 SVGAGI. V trimming: 6 bases; J trimming: 7 bases; junction bases outside the gene matches: 9. The CDR3 length is 15 residues. CDR3 amino acids: CASRFPGTANSPLHF. CDR3 nucleotides: TGTGCCAGCAGATTCCCCGGGACAGCAAATTCACCCCTCCACTTT.

The chain employs TRBV2 and TRBJ1-4, with 10 bases identical to TRBD1. Trimming took 4 bases from V and 3 from J; bases not matched to a gene: 2. Per the germline V gene, CDR1 is SNHLY and CDR2 is FYNNEI. The CDR3 runs 15 residues. CDR3 in DNA: TGTGCCAGCAGTGTGGGACAGGGGTCTAATGAAAAACTGTTTTTT. As protein: CASSVGQGSNEKLFF.

This clone turned up a few times. This chain links TRBV2 with TRBJ1-1; TRBD1 matches at 8 bases. The CDR3 length is 13 residues. The junction had 4 bases not matched to a gene; V was cut back by 7 bases and J by 3 bases. Germline V gene data show CDR1 as SNHLY and CDR2 as FYNNEI. The CDR3 DNA reads as TGTGCCAGCAAAGGACAGGGCTACACTGAAGCTTTCTTT. This encodes CASKGQGYTEAFF.

V usage is TRBV18 and J usage is TRBJ1-1; 7 bases align to TRBD1. In germline, CDR1 is KGHSH, CDR2 LQKENI. The CDR3 consists of 14 residues. The V segment lost 4 bases and the J segment 3 bases; nucleotides outside the gene matches: 5. The CDR3 reads CASSQQGLDTEAFF. CDR3 in DNA: TGTGCCAGCTCACAACAGGGGCTGGACACTGAAGCTTTCTTT.

V gene TRBV27 combines with J gene TRBJ1-1; D remains unclear. The V gene lost 6 bases and the J gene lost 3 bases, with 8 bases spanning the gap. Per the germline V gene, CDR1 is MNHEY and CDR2 is SMNVEV (reference sequence). The CDR3 is 12 amino acids. The CDR3 coding sequence is TGTGCCAGCAGCTCGGCGGACACTGAAGCTTTCTTT. It yields the protein CASSSADTEAFF.

The V and J genes are TRBV7-2 and TRBJ2-3, with TRBD2 identical over 11 bases. CDR1 is SGHTA, CDR2 FQGNSA, per germline. With V trimmed by 5 bases and J by 3 bases, 10 bases remained unmatched. The CDR3 consists of 17 residues. CDR3 coding DNA: TGTGCCAGCAGCCCCCCCTTAGCGGGGGGGCCTACAGATACGCAGTATTTT. Protein sequence: CASSPPLAGGPTDTQYF. Based on the CDR3 plus reference TRBV7-2 and TRBJ2-3, the full variable domain is GAGVSQSPSNKVTEKGKDVELRCDPISGHTALYWYRQSLGQGLEFLIYFQGNSAPDKSGLPSDRFSAERTGGSVSTLTIQRTQQEDSAVYLCASSPPLAGGPTDTQYFGPGTRLTVL.

The chain is built from TRBV5-1 and TRBJ2-6; 8 positions match TRBD1. CDR3 size: 20 residues. Germline CDR1 is SGHRS and CDR2 is YFSETQ. After removal of 0 bases from V and 1 base from J, the junction contained 12 bases not matched to a gene. The CDR3 nucleotides read TGCGCCAGCAGCTTGGAGAATCCGGGACAGGTAGTTTCTGGGGCCAACGTCCTGACTTTC. Translated, it gives CASSLENPGQVVSGANVLTF.

The CDR3 spells CASSYSLAHTDTQYF. CDR3 bases: TGTGCCAGCAGTTACTCTCTAGCTCACACAGATACGCAGTATTTT. The V gene is TRBV6-6, the J gene TRBJ2-3; D possibly corresponds to TRBD2 (5 bases). The germline gives CDR1 MNHNY, CDR2 SVGAGI (reference sequence). This CDR3 is 15 amino acids long. V lost 0 bases and J lost 2, with 9 bases in between.

The chain couples TRBV7-6 to TRBJ2-5, with D unresolved. CDR1 and CDR2 (germline): SGHVS, FNYEAQ. V gave up 1 base and J gave up 5 bases, with 14 bases separating them. This CDR3 has 15 residues. CDR3 bases: TGTGCCAGCAGCTTAGGGTACCGGCAGGCGGAGACCCAGTACTTC. It translates to CASSLGYRQAETQYF.

This chain connects TRBV7-9 to TRBJ1-1, with D hard to call. V was clipped by 1 base and J by 1 base, with 10 bases between them. Germline CDR1 is SEHNR and CDR2 is FQNEAQ (reference sequence). The CDR3 has 15 residues. For the CDR3, the DNA is TGTGCCAGCAGCTTAGATACAGCCAGGAACACTGAAGCTTTCTTT. Translating it yields CASSLDTARNTEAFF.

J is TRBJ2-2 and V is TRBV3-1 (or the pseudogene TRBV3-2), with TRBD1 identical over 7 bases. Trimming cost V 10 bases and J 1 base; bases outside gene matches: 6. The CDR3 is 14 amino acids. Germline V gene data show CDR1 as LGHDT and CDR2 as YNNKEL (reference sequence). The CDR3 coding sequence is TGTGCCACTAGAAGGGGGCTGAACACCGGGGAGCTGTTTTTT. Translated: CATRRGLNTGELFF.

The chain couples TRBV5-1 to TRBJ1-1; D is uncertain. CDR1 SGHRS and CDR2 YFSETQ come from the germline V gene. The CDR3 totals 14 residues. With 4 bases removed from V and 4 bases from J, the gap between germline ends came to 14 bases. CDR3 protein: CASSEGRQLTEAFF. The CDR3 bases are TGCGCCAGCAGCGAGGGTCGTCAGCTCACTGAAGCTTTCTTT.

V gene TRBV18 combines with J gene TRBJ1-2; 7 nucleotides agree with TRBD1. V shed 6 bases, J shed 7 bases, and the junction held 23 bases outside the gene matches. The CDR3 loop spans 18 amino acids. Per germline, CDR1 KGHSH and CDR2 LQKENI. The DNA of the CDR3 is TGTGCCAGCTCCCTCTCTCAGATGTCGGGACAGAAGGTTTTTGGCTACACCTTC. Encoded protein: CASSLSQMSGQKVFGYTF.

To note about this clone: With a much larger clone just one base away, this may be a read error. Other DNA variants within this sample encode the same CDR3. The genes are TRBV19 and TRBJ1-1, with D possibly TRBD1 on 5 matching bases. CDR1 LNHDA and CDR2 SQIVND come from the germline V gene (reference sequence). The CDR3 spans 13 residues. With 4 bases removed from V and 1 base from J, the gap between germline ends came to 7 bases. The CDR3: CASSTTGNTEAFF. CDR3 DNA sequence: TGTGCCAGTAGTACTACAGGGAACACTGAAGCTTTCTTT.

This rearrangement joins TRBV6-2 or TRBV6-3 to TRBJ2-5; 8 positions agree with TRBD2. Germline CDR1 and CDR2: MNHEY and SVGEGT. The CDR3 is made up of 16 amino acids. The ends lost 0 bases at V and 2 bases at J; junction bases unmatched: 5. In DNA, the CDR3 is TGTGCCAGCAGTTACTCCGGGGCGGGAGGACAAGAGACCCAGTACTTC. It translates to CASSYSGAGGQETQYF.